This record looks at one TCR beta chain sequence and its context. Its antigen is undetermined. Triplicate sorts of 300,000 cells per CD8+ subset. CD45RO-CCR7+CD27+CD95- defined naive CD8+ T cells. This sample was taken from a study of CXCR3-negative and CXCR3-positive naive CD8 T cells. On the study more broadly: Per-library TRB read counts averaged about 1.5 +/- 0.3 million, adding up to 130 million to 150 million in total. Study-level results: In both naive subsets diversity was comparably high, whereas memory CD8+ cells showed much lower diversity.

Through 5' RACE with UMI labels, the TRB cDNA libraries were prepared. TCRdb re-called the 5' RACE reads and shows each CDR3 protein once, DNA omitted. In all, the sample yields 150,000 or so distinct CDR3 sequences. The CDR3 extends over 14 amino acids. The germline gives CDR1 MNHEY, CDR2 SVGEGT. The gene calls are TRBV6-2 or TRBV6-3 and TRBJ2-1; TCRdb indicates TRBD2, and absent DNA this call remains unverified. The TCR sequence derives from a human donor in good health. Some clones in this sample may be carry-over from other donors' samples. Sequencing was done on a sample of naive CXCR3- CD8+ T cells from blood. The subset is: CD45RO-CCR7+CD27+CD95- naive CD8+ T cells lacking CXCR3 (TNR3-). The CDR3 reads CATLGLAGGYEQFF.